This TCR beta chain was recovered during a study of graft-versus-host responses after intestinal transplantation. The wider study: Recipients got multivisceral, liver-intestinal, or isolated intestinal transplants. Recipients across the board were started on anti-thymocyte globulin induction, then kept on tacrolimus and steroids for around three years.

Using immunoSEQ multiplex PCR, the repertoire was profiled, and TCRdb retains in-frame clones only, with some absent. There are approximately 89,000 clones in the sample; roughly 92% occur only once, and 0.15% to 0.2% lies in the top ten. Concerning this clone: The antigen remains undetermined.

The V gene lost 1 base and the J gene lost 5 bases, with 17 bases spanning the gap. Per germline, CDR1 MNHEY and CDR2 SMNVEV (reference sequence). This CDR3 region has 16 residues. Material: unstimulated CD4+ T cells sorted from spleen or lymph node cells, obtained before intestinal transplant. The chain couples TRBV27 to TRBJ1-2, with D hard to call. This TCR came from a human donor who received an intestinal transplant. The CDR3 loop is CASSLLGGIKTYGYTF. The CDR3 DNA reads as TGTGCCAGCAGTTTATTAGGAGGGATTAAAACTTATGGCTACACCTTC.